These 14 T cell receptor beta chains originate from one sample sequenced in a study of lymphopenia after photon versus proton radiotherapy (dated by TCRdb to about 2019). Libraries were built with the immunoSEQ multiplex PCR assay. Drawn from immuneACCESS, this table holds only the in-frame rearrangements with V and J called that TCRdb kept. Clones are partly lost; checked studies trace under half to an unresolved V gene and leave the rest unexplained. The sample table lists fewer than 30,000 clones, about 91% of them with a count of one. The leading ten clones occupy roughly a fifth of the sample. The sequencing used peripheral blood, collected from a patient treated with photon-based radiotherapy. These receptors originate from a man aged 45-65 years with gastric cancer.

The chain combines TRBV5-1 with TRBJ1-1; no firm D call. Germline CDR1 is SGHRS and CDR2 is YFSETQ. Trimming took 2 bases from V and 4 from J, leaving 18 bases between them. This CDR3 contains 16 residues. CDR3 sequence: CASSLSLRASGTEAFF. CDR3 in DNA: TGCGCCAGCAGCTTAAGTTTGCGAGCCTCGGGCACTGAAGCTTTCTTT.

In the case of this clone: Compared with germline, one end of the junction differs, possibly owing to a read error. V and J are TRBV7-9 and TRBJ2-7; D is possibly TRBD1 or TRBD2 (5 bases each). The CDR3 extends over 14 amino acids. Germline V gene sequence: CDR1 SEHNR, CDR2 FQNEAQ (reference sequence). This CDR3 reads CASSQAGDADEQYF. In nucleotides, the CDR3 is TGCGCCAGCAGCCAAGCTGGGGACGCTGACGAGCAGTACTTC.

The chain employs TRBV25-1 and TRBJ2-1; weak D call: TRBD2 (6 bases). V dropped 6 bases and J dropped 0 bases, with 6 bases sitting between them. The V gene's germline CDR1 is MGHDK and CDR2 SYGVNS. The CDR3 totals 13 residues. CDR3 loop: CASRDYSYNEQFF. The CDR3 DNA is TGTGCCAGCAGGGACTACTCCTACAATGAGCAGTTCTTC.

V usage is TRBV6-1 and J usage is TRBJ1-1; D is perhaps TRBD1 (5 bases). V was pared by 5 bases and J by 4 bases, with 17 bases between. CDR1 and CDR2 from the germline V gene are MNHNS and SASEGT. This CDR3 has 15 residues. The chain's CDR3 is CASSQRQLGGTEAFF. The CDR3 bases are TGTGCCAGCAGTCAGAGACAGTTGGGTGGCACTGAAGCTTTCTTT.

This chain's CDR3 is CASSSGQPLDTQYF. DNA for the CDR3: TGTGCCAGCAGCTCGGGACAGCCTCTAGATACGCAGTATTTT. V gene TRBV28 combines with J gene TRBJ2-3; 7 positions match TRBD1. The CDR3 loop spans 14 amino acids. Trimming at V came to 6 bases and at J to 5 bases, leaving 8 bases not matched to a gene. Germline V gene lookup returns CDR1 MDHEN and CDR2 SYDVKM.

The gene calls are TRBV6-4 and TRBJ2-1, with D maybe TRBD2 (5 bases). This CDR3 spans 15 amino acids. Trimming left V 3 bases short and J 4 bases short, with 13 bases between. Germline CDR1 reads MRHNA; CDR2 reads SNTAGT. CDR3 DNA sequence: TGTGCCAGCAGTGAATCTAGCATAGGATACAATGAGCAGTTCTTC. It is translated as CASSESSIGYNEQFF.

The rearrangement links TRBV6-5 to TRBJ2-1, with TRBD2 matching 9 bases. V was pared by 4 bases and J by 8 bases, with 6 bases of the junction left unmatched. The CDR3 consists of 14 residues. Germline assignment: CDR1 MNHEY and CDR2 SVGAGI. The CDR3 sequence is CASSLGLAEDEQFF. CDR3 bases: TGTGCCAGCAGTTTGGGACTAGCTGAGGATGAGCAGTTCTTC.

The J gene is TRBJ1-1, the V gene TRBV5-1; D might be TRBD1 (6 bases). The V end lost 4 bases, the J end lost 0 bases, and 7 bases lay between the germline ends. Germline CDR1 and CDR2: SGHRS and YFSETQ. There are 13 residues in the CDR3. This CDR3 reads CASSPGVNTEAFF. CDR3 DNA sequence: TGCGCCAGCAGCCCAGGGGTGAACACTGAAGCTTTCTTT.

This chain links TRBV18 with TRBJ2-2; TRBD2 aligns across 8 bases. Trimming cost V 5 bases and J 3 bases; bases outside gene matches: 8. This CDR3 contains 16 residues. The germline V gene has CDR1 KGHSH and CDR2 LQKENI. CDR3 protein: CASSSLAGTDTGELFF. CDR3 DNA: TGTGCCAGCTCATCCCTAGCGGGCACGGACACCGGGGAGCTGTTTTTT.

The chain uses TRBV10-2 and TRBJ1-5; TRBD1 matches at 7 bases. CDR1 and CDR2 from the germline V gene are WSHSY and SAAADI. This CDR3 has 14 amino acids. The trim removed 5 bases at V and 1 base at J, leaving 2 bases unmatched. CDR3 protein: CASSRGQSNQPQHF. The CDR3 DNA sequence: TGCGCCAGCAGTAGGGGACAGAGCAATCAGCCCCAGCATTTT.

With regard to this clone: Additional DNA sequences in this sample encode the identical CDR3. This sequence joins TRBV7-8 and TRBJ1-3; no clear D. The ends were cut back, 1 base at V and 4 bases at J, with 8 bases in the middle. In germline, CDR1 is SGHVS, CDR2 FQNEAQ. The CDR3 totals 14 residues. This CDR3 is CASSLGTAGNTIYF. The CDR3 coding sequence is TGTGCCAGCAGCTTAGGGACCGCCGGAAACACCATATATTTT.

This chain joins TRBV30 and TRBJ2-7, with 11 nucleotides matching TRBD2. J lost 0 bases, V lost 3 bases, and 10 bases had no gene match. Germline values: CDR1 GTSNPN, CDR2 SVGIG (reference sequence). There are 17 residues in the CDR3. The CDR3 is CAWSEGVAGGSSYEQYV. CDR3 in DNA: TGTGCCTGGAGCGAAGGAGTAGCGGGGGGGAGCTCCTACGAGCAGTACGTC.

This sequence joins TRBV5-6 and TRBJ1-1; no clear D. The CDR3 totals 12 residues. Germline V lookup: CDR1 SGHDT, CDR2 YYEEEE. V was trimmed by 5 bases and J by 0 bases, leaving 5 bases between them. The CDR3 loop is CASRQMNTEAFF. In DNA form, the CDR3 reads TGTGCCAGCAGACAGATGAACACTGAAGCTTTCTTT. Combining the CDR3 with reference TRBV5-6 and TRBJ1-1 gives the whole variable domain DAGVTQSPTHLIKTRGQQVTLRCSPKSGHDTVSWYQQALGQGPQFIFQYYEEEERQRGNFPDRFSGHQFPNYSSELNVNALLLGDSALYLCASRQMNTEAFFGQGTRLTVV.

The chain has TRBV19 and TRBJ2-6, with D possibly TRBD1 on 6 matching bases. Germline CDR1 is LNHDA and CDR2 is SQIVND (reference sequence). The CDR3 has 16 amino acids. Trimming pared 5 bases from V and 2 bases from J, leaving 13 bases between. The CDR3 DNA reads as TGTGCCAGTAGTGTAACAGGGACAACTGGGGCCAACGTCCTGACTTTC. Translating gives CASSVTGTTGANVLTF.